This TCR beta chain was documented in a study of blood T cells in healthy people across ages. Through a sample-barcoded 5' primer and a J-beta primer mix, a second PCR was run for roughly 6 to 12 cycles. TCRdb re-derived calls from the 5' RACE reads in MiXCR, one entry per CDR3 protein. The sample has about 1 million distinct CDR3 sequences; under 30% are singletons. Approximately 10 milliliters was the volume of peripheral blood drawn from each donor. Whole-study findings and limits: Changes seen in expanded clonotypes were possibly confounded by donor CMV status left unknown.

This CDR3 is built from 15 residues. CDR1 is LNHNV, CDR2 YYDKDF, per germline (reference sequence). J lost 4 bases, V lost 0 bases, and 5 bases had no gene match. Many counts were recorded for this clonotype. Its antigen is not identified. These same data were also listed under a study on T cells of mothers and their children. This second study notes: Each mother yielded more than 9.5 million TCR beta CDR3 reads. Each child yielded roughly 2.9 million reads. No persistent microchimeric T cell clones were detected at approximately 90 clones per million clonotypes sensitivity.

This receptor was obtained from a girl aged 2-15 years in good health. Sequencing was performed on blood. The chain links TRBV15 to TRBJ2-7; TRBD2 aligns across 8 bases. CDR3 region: CATSRDSGGPYEQYF. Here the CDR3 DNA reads TGTGCCACCAGCAGAGATTCGGGAGGGCCGTACGAGCAGTACTTC.